Below, 5 T cell receptor beta chains from the same sample are listed, as sequenced in a study of shared clonotypes between healthy human individuals. The naive CD8 subset, CD45RO-negative cells positively selected for CCR7, excluded terminally differentiated effector memory CD45RA+ cells. Using immunoSEQ multiplex PCR, the repertoire was profiled, and TCRdb retains in-frame clones only, with some absent. The sample contains millions of clones, about 95% of which appear only once. The material sequenced was naive CD8+ T cells sorted from blood. The source is a man aged 18 to 35 in good health.

The V and J genes are TRBV30 and TRBJ2-7, with 8 bases matching TRBD1. The CDR3 is 13 residues long. Trimming took 5 bases from V and 5 from J; bases not matched to a gene: 8. In germline, CDR1 is GTSNPN, CDR2 SVGIG (reference sequence). The CDR3 protein is CAWSPTGVNEQYF. The CDR3 coding sequence is TGTGCCTGGTCCCCGACAGGGGTAAACGAGCAGTACTTC.

The chain carries TRBV27 and TRBJ2-7, with D maybe TRBD1 (5 bases). The CDR3 has 14 residues. Germline-derived CDR1 and CDR2 are MNHEY and SMNVEV (reference sequence). Trimming took off 5 bases at V and 7 bases at J, with 18 bases between the two ends. CDR3: CASSPQPRVWEQYF. CDR3 sequence (DNA): TGTGCCAGCAGTCCTCAACCCAGGGTGTGGGAGCAGTACTTC.

This clone was detected once. The CDR3 DNA reads as TGTGCCAGCAGCCAGGGAGTTGAAGCTTTCTTT. Protein: CASSQGVEAFF. This chain uses TRBV14 with TRBJ1-1; D call uncertain. In germline, CDR1 is SGHDN, CDR2 FVKESK. CDR3 length: 11 residues. V lost 3 bases and J 7 bases, leaving 6 bases between the germline ends.

This chain joins TRBV9 and TRBJ2-7; D gene ambiguous. The V end was cut by 0 bases, the J end by 7 bases, with 11 bases between. Germline values: CDR1 SGDLS, CDR2 YYNGEE. This CDR3 is 13 amino acids long. This chain's CDR3 is CASSVADAGEQYF. The CDR3 nucleotides read TGTGCCAGCAGCGTAGCGGACGCCGGTGAGCAGTACTTC.

The chain joins TRBV10-1 to TRBJ2-1, with 10 bases matching TRBD2. Trimming at V came to 0 bases and at J to 7 bases, leaving 9 bases not matched to a gene. CDR1 WNHNN and CDR2 SYGVQD come from the germline V gene (reference sequence). This CDR3 is 17 amino acids long. The CDR3 loop is CASSESGVAGGRNEQFF. In DNA form, the CDR3 reads TGCGCCAGCAGTGAGTCGGGGGTAGCGGGAGGACGGAATGAGCAGTTCTTC.